This T cell receptor (beta chain) comes out of a study of T cell repertoires in cytomegalovirus infection (dated by TCRdb to between 2017 and 2020). About the full investigation: Donor HLA type was relevant to the analysis, because carriage of CMV infection together with the matching HLA type was indicated by public TCR beta signatures. What the study reported, not specific to this receptor: In both this cohort and an independent cohort of 350 to 400 donors, the cumulative frequency of public TCR beta family members distinguished carriers of CMV infection plus the relevant HLA type. The ex vivo response was dominated by HLA-C-restricted CMV-specific TCR beta clonotypes, which also provided the single most frequent clonotype in two of eight donors.

This sample was sequenced with an Illumina HiSeq 1500. The public reads were reprocessed in TCRdb via fastp at Q25 and MiXCR, keeping in-frame beta chains. CDR3 protein sequences are deduplicated, and each keeps its most common genes and DNA. This sample comprises about 210,000 distinct CDR3 sequences, under 8.5% of them detected only once. The biggest ten clones account for under 7% of the sample. This clonotype has at least ten counts. The specificity of this receptor is unknown. No base qualities exist here, and no much larger clone lies one base off it. Sequenced input: PBMCs. This receptor was taken from a human donor in good health (CMV status not recorded). Some clones in this sample may be carry-over from other donors' samples.

The nucleotide sequence reads TGTGCCAGCAGCTTAGGGCCTAAGGAGGCGGGAGCGCCGTATGGCTACACCTTC. This gives the protein CASSLGPKEAGAPYGYTF. The V and J segments used are TRBV7-2 and TRBJ1-2; the D gene cannot be named for sure. The CDR3 starts with the cysteine, ends with the phenylalanine, and has 18 residues. Of the read, only the CDR3 DNA is kept; its 54 bases are in frame from base 1. Reading the germline V gene gives CDR1 SGHTA and CDR2 FQGNSA. At the junction V is shortened by 1 base and J by 5 bases, with 23 bases in between.